The present T cell receptor (beta chain) was sequenced within a study of T cell clonality in common variable immunodeficiency. Broader study findings: Links between repertoire features and CVID complications were heterogeneity-limited. TCRbeta clonality was increased in CVID versus healthy controls. Compared with controls, CVID subjects had fewer shared TCRbeta clones.

The J segment lost 0 bases and the V segment lost 0 bases, leaving 8 bases of the junction unmatched. CDR1 LGHNA and CDR2 YNFKEQ come from the germline V gene. The CDR3 contains 17 residues. The repertoire was sequenced with immunoSEQ multiplex PCR; TCRdb's copy has only in-frame clones and lacks some. This record lists 35,000 to 50,000 clones, none seen once only, and the top ten clones contain about 0.7%. This clone was observed at least ten times. The antigen remains undetermined. The read stops 3 residues short of the end of the CDR3; the missing end is completed from the germline J gene. The sample taken for sequencing was peripheral blood mononuclear cells. The gene calls are TRBV4-2 and TRBJ2-7; 7 bases line up with TRBD2. The sequence was collected from a person between 18 and 69 years old in good health. The CDR3 DNA, read in part, is TGTGCCAGCAGCCAAGATGGGCTAGCGGTGAGCTCCTACGAG. Protein: CASSQDGLAVSSYE. The complete CDR3 sequence is CASSQDGLAVSSYEQYF.